The 10 T cell receptor beta chains given below trace back to one sample, sequenced in a study of CD8+CD57+ T cells in acquired aplastic anemia. Sequencing involved patients with CD8+CD57+ cell expansion previously shown by flow cytometry. TCR beta VDJ and CDR3 were profiled, and genomic DNA was the template. TCRdb reprocessed the reads via MiXCR and lists one record per CDR3 protein. The sample lists about 160,000 distinct CDR3 sequences, 40% to 50% occurring once. The material sequenced was sorted CD4+, CD8+, or CD8+CD57+ T cells (not recorded which) from PBMCs. Every receptor here comes from a human donor with aplastic anemia.

This clonotype showed up many times. This chain uses TRBV5-1 with TRBJ2-1, with D possibly being TRBD1 or TRBD2 (5 bases each). In germline, CDR1 is SGHRS, CDR2 YFSETQ. This CDR3 comprises 17 residues. V was shortened by 1 base and J by 6 bases, with 20 bases between the two germline ends. This CDR3 is CASSLFSGTTTPNEQFF. The CDR3 region has the DNA TGCGCCAGCAGCTTGTTTTCCGGGACCACCACCCCCAATGAGCAGTTCTTC.

This clonotype occurred many times. This chain connects TRBV19 to TRBJ2-5, with D maybe TRBD1 (6 bases). Germline-derived CDR1 and CDR2 are LNHDA and SQIVND (reference sequence). The CDR3 contains 15 residues. Trimming removed 5 bases at V and 2 bases at J, with 15 bases between. CDR3 region: CASSARSGQQETQYF. The DNA of the CDR3 is TGTGCCAGTAGTGCCCGGTCGGGACAACAAGAGACCCAGTACTTC.

As to this clonotype: The conserved final phenylalanine or tryptophan is absent from the CDR3, which likely points to a read error. Written as DNA, the CDR3 is TGCAGCGTTGGCGCCGGTTGGAACAGTGAAGCTTTCCTT. Protein sequence: CSVGAGWNSEAFL. This sequence joins TRBV29-1 and TRBJ1-1; D not certain. Per germline, CDR1 SQVTM and CDR2 ANQGSEA. The CDR3 loop spans 13 amino acids.

The chain recombines TRBV5-1 with TRBJ2-6, with no clear D. Germline CDR1 SGHRS, CDR2 YFSETQ. The CDR3 sequence is 15 residues long. Trimming removed 0 bases at V and 4 bases at J, with 8 bases between. The CDR3 coding sequence is TGCGCCAGCAGCTTGGAATGGGCCGGGGCCAACGTCCTGACTTTC. It translates to CASSLEWAGANVLTF.

Of note for this clonotype: This could be a read error, since a much larger clone is one nucleotide away. The chain combines TRBV29-1 with TRBJ2-1; 8 bases match TRBD1. The V gene's germline CDR1 is SQVTM and CDR2 ANQGSEA. CDR3 length: 13 residues. The CDR3 loop reads CSVRQGSYNEQLF. As DNA, the CDR3 is TGCAGCGTTCGACAGGGGTCCTACAATGAGCAGCTCTTC.

This chain uses TRBV7-9 with TRBJ1-1; D unclear. V lost 3 bases and J lost 4, with 0 bases in between. The germline V gene encodes CDR1 SEHNR and CDR2 FQNEAQ (reference sequence). CDR3 size: 10 residues. The CDR3 DNA is TGTGCCAGCAGCTTCACTGAAGCTTTCTTT. It translates to CASSFTEAFF.

This clonotype was seen a few times. This may be a read error, as it is one base from a much larger clone. This chain connects TRBV25-1 to TRBJ2-7, with 14 bases fitting TRBD2. The germline gives CDR1 MGHDK, CDR2 SYGVNS. The CDR3 has 16 residues. The CDR3 protein is CVSSQSGTSGRKEQYF. In nucleotides, the CDR3 is TGTGTCAGCAGCCAATCTGGGACTAGCGGGAGAAAGGAGCAGTACTTC.

This clonotype was detected many times. The chain joins TRBV20-1 to TRBJ1-1; 10 bases fit TRBD1. Germline V gene data show CDR1 as DFQATT and CDR2 as SNEGSKA (reference sequence). Trimming took 5 bases from V and 2 from J; bases not matched to a gene: 14. The CDR3 is 17 amino acids. This CDR3 reads CSAGRQGAGLLNTEAFF. The CDR3 DNA is TGCAGTGCTGGCAGACAGGGGGCGGGTTTATTAAACACTGAAGCTTTCTTT.

Concerning this clonotype: Since a much larger clone is just one base distant, this may be a read error. The chain recombines TRBV6-1 with TRBJ1-3, with no clear D. Germline V CDR1 and CDR2: MNHNS, SASEGT. This CDR3 is 12 amino acids long. CDR3 sequence reads: CAGSLTGNTIYF. Written as DNA, the CDR3 is TGTGCCGGCAGTCTTACGGGGAACACCATATATTTT.

The rearrangement links TRBV12-3 or TRBV12-4 to TRBJ2-1; 7 bases align to TRBD2. The DNA end favors TRBJ2-5, so the J call may be wrong. CDR3 length: 14 residues. CDR3 amino acids: CASSPRGVVETQYF. CDR3 sequence (DNA): TGTGCCAGCAGCCCTCGGGGGGTAGTGGAGACCCAGTACTTC.